Given below is one T cell receptor beta chain in context. The target antigen is unknown. This is likely a read error, given that the CDR3 carries no conserved phenylalanine or tryptophan at its end. No DNA is shown, since the ends of the CDR3 on it are uncertain; the CDR3 is the one TCRdb lists. This sample is part of a study of CD8+CD57+ T cells in acquired aplastic anemia. Study results and limitations: The number of CD8+ CDR3 sequences shared by patients and controls was approximately 30.

Profiles of TCR beta VDJ and CDR3 were generated from a genomic DNA template. TCRdb reprocessed the reads with MiXCR, giving one entry per CDR3 protein. The data contain a few hundred thousand distinct CDR3 sequences, 60% to 80% of them singletons. A total of 13 residues make up the CDR3, ends included. Looked up from germline, CDR1 is SGHVS and CDR2 is FNYEAQ. This receptor was obtained from a human donor in good health, serving as a control. The chain combines TRBV7-6 with TRBJ1-1. The material sequenced was sorted CD4+, CD8+, or CD8+CD57+ T cells (not recorded which) from PBMCs. The CDR3 here is CASSFRWTEEVTD.